The source of this T cell receptor beta chain is a study of OX40 agonist ivuxolimab in advanced cancers. Overall study context: The diagnoses of dose-escalation patients were hepatocellular carcinoma, melanoma, renal cell or head and neck cancer. The dose-escalation cohort was around 83% male, with a mean age of around 60 years, ranging about 23 to 90.

Sequenced by immunoSEQ multiplex PCR; TCRdb stores in-frame clones only, minus some. Of approximately 89,000 clones detected, 87% appear once; the ten largest clones hold approximately 0.5%. With respect to this clone: The antigen is undetermined.

Germline trimming cut 2 bases from V and 4 bases from J; bases unmatched to any gene: 13. Germline-derived CDR1 and CDR2 are KGHSH and LQKENI. There are 17 residues in the CDR3. Whole-study results and caveats: There were, on average, more expanded clones in CD8+ T cells than in CD4+. The study observed clonal expansion of CD4+ and CD8+ blood T cells by week 6 at 0.1 to 3.0 mg/kg.

The chain joins TRBV18 to TRBJ1-2, with 7 bases fitting TRBD1. The sequence was obtained from an adult with an advanced solid tumor such as melanoma, head and neck, liver or kidney cancer. The material sequenced was CD4+ or CD8+ T cells sorted from blood, taken in a trial of the OX40 agonist ivuxolimab. The CDR3 loop reads CASSPKQGTAGPYGYTF. The CDR3 DNA sequence: TGTGCCAGCTCACCAAAACAGGGGACAGCCGGACCCTATGGCTACACCTTC. Supplemented by reference TRBV18 and TRBJ1-2, the full variable domain reads NAGVMQNPRHLVRRRGQEARLRCSPMKGHSHVYWYRQLPEEGLKFMVYLQKENIIDESGMPKERFSAEFPKEGPSILRIQQVVRGDSAAYFCASSPKQGTAGPYGYTFGSGTRLTVV.